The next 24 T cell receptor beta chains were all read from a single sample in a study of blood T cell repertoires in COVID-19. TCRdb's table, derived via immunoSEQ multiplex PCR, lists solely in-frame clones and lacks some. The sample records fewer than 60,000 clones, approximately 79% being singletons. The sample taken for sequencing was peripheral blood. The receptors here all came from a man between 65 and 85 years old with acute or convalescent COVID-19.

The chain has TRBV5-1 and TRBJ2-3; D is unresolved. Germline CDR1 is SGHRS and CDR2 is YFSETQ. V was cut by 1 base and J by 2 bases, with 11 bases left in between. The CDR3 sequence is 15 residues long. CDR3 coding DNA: TGCGCCAGCAGCTTGCAGCGTCCCGCCACAGATACGCAGTATTTT. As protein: CASSLQRPATDTQYF.

CDR3: CASSETVLNEKLFF. The CDR3 nucleotides are TGTGCCAGCAGTGAGACAGTACTTAATGAAAAACTGTTTTTT. The chain links TRBV2 to TRBJ1-4; D is possibly TRBD1 (5 bases). CDR1 SNHLY and CDR2 FYNNEI come from the germline V gene. CDR3 length equals 14 residues. V was cut by 3 bases and J by 4 bases, with 9 bases left in between.

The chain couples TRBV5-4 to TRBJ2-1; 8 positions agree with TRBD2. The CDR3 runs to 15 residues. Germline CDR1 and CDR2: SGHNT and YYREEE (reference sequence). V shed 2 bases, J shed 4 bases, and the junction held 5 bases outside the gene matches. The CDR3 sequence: CASSFRGGGYNEQFF. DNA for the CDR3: TGTGCCAGCAGCTTTCGGGGGGGCGGGTACAATGAGCAGTTCTTC.

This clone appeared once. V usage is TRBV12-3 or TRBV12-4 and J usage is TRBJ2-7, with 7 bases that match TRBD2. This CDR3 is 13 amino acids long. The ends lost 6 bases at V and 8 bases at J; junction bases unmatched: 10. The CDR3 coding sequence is TGTGCCAGCAGCCTGAGGGGCGGGGGTCAGCAGTACTTC. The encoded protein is CASSLRGGGQQYF.

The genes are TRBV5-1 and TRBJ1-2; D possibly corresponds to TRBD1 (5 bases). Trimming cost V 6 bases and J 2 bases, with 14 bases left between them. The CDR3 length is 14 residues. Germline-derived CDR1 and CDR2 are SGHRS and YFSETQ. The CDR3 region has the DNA TGCGCCAGCACCCCGGACACCTACAACTATGGCTACACCTTC. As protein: CASTPDTYNYGYTF. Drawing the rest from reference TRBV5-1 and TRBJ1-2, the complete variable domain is KAGVTQTPRYLIKTRGQQVTLSCSPISGHRSVSWYQQTPGQGLQFLFEYFSETQRNKGNFPGRFSGRQFSNSRSEMNVSTLELGDSALYLCASTPDTYNYGYTFGSGTRLTVV.

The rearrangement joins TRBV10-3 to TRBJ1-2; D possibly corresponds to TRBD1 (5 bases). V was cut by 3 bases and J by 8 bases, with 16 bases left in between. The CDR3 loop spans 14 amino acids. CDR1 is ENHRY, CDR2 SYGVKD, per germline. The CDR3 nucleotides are TGTGCCATCAGTGACACACTTGACAGTGGAGGCTACACCTTC. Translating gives CAISDTLDSGGYTF.

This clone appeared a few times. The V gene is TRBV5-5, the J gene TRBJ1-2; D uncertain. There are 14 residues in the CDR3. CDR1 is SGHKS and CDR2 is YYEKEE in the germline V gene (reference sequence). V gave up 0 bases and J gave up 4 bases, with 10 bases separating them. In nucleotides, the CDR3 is TGTGCCAGCAGCTTGGGCGGCCCGAGCTATGGCTACACCTTC. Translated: CASSLGGPSYGYTF.

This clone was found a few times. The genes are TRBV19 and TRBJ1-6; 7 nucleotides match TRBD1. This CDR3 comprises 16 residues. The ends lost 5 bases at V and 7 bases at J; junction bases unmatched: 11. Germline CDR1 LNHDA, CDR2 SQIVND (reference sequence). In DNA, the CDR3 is TGTGCCAGTAGTCAGGTTGGGGGACAGCAAAATTCACCCCTCCACTTT. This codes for CASSQVGGQQNSPLHF.

In nucleotides, the CDR3 is TGCGCCAGCAGCTTGGGGGCTTTGGGGCGGGACGGAGAGCAGTACTTC. Amino acid sequence: CASSLGALGRDGEQYF. The V and J genes are TRBV5-1 and TRBJ2-7, with D maybe TRBD2 (6 bases). The length of the CDR3 is 16 residues. Germline V lookup: CDR1 SGHRS, CDR2 YFSETQ. With 0 bases removed from V and 7 bases from J, the gap between germline ends came to 20 bases.

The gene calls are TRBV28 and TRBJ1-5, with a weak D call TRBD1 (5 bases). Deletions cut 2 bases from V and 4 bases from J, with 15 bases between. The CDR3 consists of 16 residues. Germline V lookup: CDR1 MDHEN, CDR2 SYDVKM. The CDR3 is CASSLAWRGGNQPQHF. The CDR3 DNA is TGTGCCAGCAGTTTAGCCTGGCGGGGGGGAAATCAGCCCCAGCATTTT. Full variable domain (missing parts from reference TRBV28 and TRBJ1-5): DVKVTQSSRYLVKRTGEKVFLECVQDMDHENMFWYRQDPGLGLRLIYFSYDVKMKEKGDIPEGYSVSREKKERFSLILESASTNQTSMYLCASSLAWRGGNQPQHFGDGTRLSIL.

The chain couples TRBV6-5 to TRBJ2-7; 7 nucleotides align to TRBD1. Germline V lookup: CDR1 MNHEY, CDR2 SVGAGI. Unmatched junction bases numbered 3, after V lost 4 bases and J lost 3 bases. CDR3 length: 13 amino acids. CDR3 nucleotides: TGTGCCAGCAGTTTCGGACAGGTCTACGAGCAGTACTTC. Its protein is CASSFGQVYEQYF.

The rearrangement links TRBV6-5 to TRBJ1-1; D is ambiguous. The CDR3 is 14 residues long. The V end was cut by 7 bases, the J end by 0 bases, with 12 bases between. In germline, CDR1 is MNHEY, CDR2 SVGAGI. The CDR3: CASIPPGMNTEAFF. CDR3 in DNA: TGTGCCAGCATCCCACCGGGAATGAACACTGAAGCTTTCTTT.

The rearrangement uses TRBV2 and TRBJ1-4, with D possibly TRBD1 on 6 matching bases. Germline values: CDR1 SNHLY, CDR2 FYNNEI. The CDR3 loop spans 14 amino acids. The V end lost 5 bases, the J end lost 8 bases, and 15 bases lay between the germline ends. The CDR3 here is CASSPGTSGEKLFF. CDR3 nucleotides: TGTGCCAGCAGTCCTGGGACATCGGGGGAAAAACTGTTTTTT.

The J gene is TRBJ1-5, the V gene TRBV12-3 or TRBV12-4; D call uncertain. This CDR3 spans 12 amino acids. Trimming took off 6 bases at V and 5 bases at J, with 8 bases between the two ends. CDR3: CASSPTDQPQHF. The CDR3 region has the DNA TGTGCCAGCAGCCCAACTGATCAGCCCCAGCATTTT.

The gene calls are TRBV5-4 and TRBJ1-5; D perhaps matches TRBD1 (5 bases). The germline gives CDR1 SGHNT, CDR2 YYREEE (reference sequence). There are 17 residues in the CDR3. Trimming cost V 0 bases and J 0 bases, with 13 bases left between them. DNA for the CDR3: TGTGCCAGCAGCTTGGCCGACAGTACCGATAGCAATCAGCCCCAGCATTTT. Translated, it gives CASSLADSTDSNQPQHF.

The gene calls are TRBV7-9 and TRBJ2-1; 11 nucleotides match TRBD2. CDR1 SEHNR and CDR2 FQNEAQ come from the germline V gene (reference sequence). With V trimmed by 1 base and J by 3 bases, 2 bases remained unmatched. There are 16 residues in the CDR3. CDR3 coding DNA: TGTGCCAGCAGCTTAGTACTAGCGGGAGACTACAATGAGCAGTTCTTC. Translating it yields CASSLVLAGDYNEQFF.

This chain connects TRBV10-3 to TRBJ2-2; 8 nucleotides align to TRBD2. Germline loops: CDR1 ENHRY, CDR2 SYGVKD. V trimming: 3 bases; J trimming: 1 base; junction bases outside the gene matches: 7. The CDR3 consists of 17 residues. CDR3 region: CAISDLAGKENTGELFF. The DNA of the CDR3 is TGTGCCATCAGTGACTTAGCGGGGAAAGAGAACACCGGGGAGCTGTTTTTT.

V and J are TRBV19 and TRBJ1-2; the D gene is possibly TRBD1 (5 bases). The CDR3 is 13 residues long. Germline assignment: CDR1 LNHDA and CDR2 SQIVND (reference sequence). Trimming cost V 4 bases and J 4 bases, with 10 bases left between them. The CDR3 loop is CASSNQGLYGYTF. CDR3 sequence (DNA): TGTGCCAGTAGTAATCAGGGCCTCTATGGCTACACCTTC. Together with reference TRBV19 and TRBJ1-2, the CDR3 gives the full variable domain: DGGITQSPKYLFRKEGQNVTLSCEQNLNHDAMYWYRQDPGQGLRLIYYSQIVNDFQKGDIAEGYSVSREKKESFPLTVTSAQKNPTAFYLCASSNQGLYGYTFGSGTRLTVV.

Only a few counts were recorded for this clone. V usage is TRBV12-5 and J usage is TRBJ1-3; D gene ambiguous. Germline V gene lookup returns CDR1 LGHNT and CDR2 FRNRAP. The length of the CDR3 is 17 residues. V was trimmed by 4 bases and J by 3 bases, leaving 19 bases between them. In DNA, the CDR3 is TGTGCTAGTGGTTCTCCTGCTTGGGGAGTGGGTGGAAACACCATATATTTT. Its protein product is CASGSPAWGVGGNTIYF.

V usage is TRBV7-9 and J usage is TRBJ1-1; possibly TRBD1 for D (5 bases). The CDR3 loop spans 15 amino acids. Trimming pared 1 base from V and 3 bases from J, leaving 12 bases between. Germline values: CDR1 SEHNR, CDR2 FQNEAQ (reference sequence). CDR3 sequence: CASSLGPGRDTEAFF. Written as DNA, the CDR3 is TGTGCCAGCAGCTTAGGACCAGGGAGGGACACTGAAGCTTTCTTT.

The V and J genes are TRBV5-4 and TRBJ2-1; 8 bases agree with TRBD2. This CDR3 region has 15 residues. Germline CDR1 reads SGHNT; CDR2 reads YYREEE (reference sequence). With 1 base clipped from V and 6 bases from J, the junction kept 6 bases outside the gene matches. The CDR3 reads CASSLPGTRINEQFF. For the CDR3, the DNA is TGTGCCAGCAGCTTGCCAGGGACTAGAATCAATGAGCAGTTCTTC.

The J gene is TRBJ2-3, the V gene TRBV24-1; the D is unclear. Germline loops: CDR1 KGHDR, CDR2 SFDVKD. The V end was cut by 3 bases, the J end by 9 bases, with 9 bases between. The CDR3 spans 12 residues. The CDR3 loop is CATSDQSWTQYF. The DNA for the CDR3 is TGTGCCACCAGTGATCAGTCATGGACGCAGTATTTT.

Written as DNA, the CDR3 is TGTGCCTGGAGTGTTGGCACCTCGAACACTGAAGCTTTCTTT. Translated: CAWSVGTSNTEAFF. This chain joins TRBV30 and TRBJ1-1; D is uncertain. This CDR3 is built from 14 residues. V gave up 0 bases and J gave up 1 base, with 9 bases separating them. Germline-derived CDR1 and CDR2 are GTSNPN and SVGIG (reference sequence). Full variable domain (missing parts from reference TRBV30 and TRBJ1-1): SQTIHQWPATLVQPVGSPLSLECTVEGTSNPNLYWYRQAAGRGLQLLFYSVGIGQISSEVPQNLSASRPQDRQFILSSKKLLLSDSGFYLCAWSVGTSNTEAFFGQGTRLTVV.

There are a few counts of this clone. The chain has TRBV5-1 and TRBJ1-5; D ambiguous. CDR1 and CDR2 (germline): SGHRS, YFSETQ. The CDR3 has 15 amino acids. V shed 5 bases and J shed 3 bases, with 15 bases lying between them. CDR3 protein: CASSREGSLNQPQHF. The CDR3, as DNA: TGCGCCAGCAGTCGGGAGGGCAGCCTCAATCAGCCCCAGCATTTT.